The following is a T cell receptor (beta chain) sequence with its context. Germline V CDR1 and CDR2: KGHDR, SFDVKD. The CDR3 is 16 residues long. The V and J ends lost 4 bases and 5 bases, in that order; junction bases with no gene match: 3. These data belong to a study of CD8 T cells in Susac syndrome. The RNA, roughly 0.45 to 1 ug, was put through reverse transcription using random hexamers. Amplification of TCR beta CDR3 was carried out by immunoSEQ multiplex PCR, which covered 54 Vbeta and 13 Jbeta segments. Each CDR3 protein gets one entry after TCRdb re-called the immunoSEQ multiplex PCR reads with MiXCR. Among roughly 110,000 distinct CDR3 sequences, around 90% were seen once, and the ten largest hold about 0.11%. The control group consisted of healthy donors matched for age and sex. Bulk CD8+ and CD4+ cells came from magnetic negative isolation; CD8+ TEMRA by FACS.

The source of this sequence is a human donor in good health. The chain uses TRBV24-1 and TRBJ2-3, with 15 nucleotides matching TRBD2. Sequenced input: CD8+ T cells from PBMCs. CDR3 protein: CATSDRTSGRGDTQYF. The CDR3 region has the DNA TGTGCCACCAGTGACAGGACTAGCGGGAGGGGAGATACGCAGTATTTT.